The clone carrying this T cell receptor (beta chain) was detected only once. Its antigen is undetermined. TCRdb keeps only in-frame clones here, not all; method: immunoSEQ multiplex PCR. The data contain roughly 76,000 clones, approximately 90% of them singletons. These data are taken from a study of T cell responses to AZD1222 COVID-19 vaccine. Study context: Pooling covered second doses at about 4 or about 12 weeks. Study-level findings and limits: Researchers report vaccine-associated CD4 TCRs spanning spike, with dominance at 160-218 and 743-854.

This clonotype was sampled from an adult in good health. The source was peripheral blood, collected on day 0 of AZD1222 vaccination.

The CDR3, as DNA: TGTGCCAGCATTGCTCCTGGGGCCAACGTCCTGACTTTC. It is translated as CASIAPGANVLTF. The V call is TRBV6-1, the J call TRBJ2-6; no definite D call. This CDR3 contains 13 residues. V lost 7 bases to trimming and J lost 2 bases, with 6 bases between them. CDR1 is MNHNS, CDR2 SASEGT, per germline.